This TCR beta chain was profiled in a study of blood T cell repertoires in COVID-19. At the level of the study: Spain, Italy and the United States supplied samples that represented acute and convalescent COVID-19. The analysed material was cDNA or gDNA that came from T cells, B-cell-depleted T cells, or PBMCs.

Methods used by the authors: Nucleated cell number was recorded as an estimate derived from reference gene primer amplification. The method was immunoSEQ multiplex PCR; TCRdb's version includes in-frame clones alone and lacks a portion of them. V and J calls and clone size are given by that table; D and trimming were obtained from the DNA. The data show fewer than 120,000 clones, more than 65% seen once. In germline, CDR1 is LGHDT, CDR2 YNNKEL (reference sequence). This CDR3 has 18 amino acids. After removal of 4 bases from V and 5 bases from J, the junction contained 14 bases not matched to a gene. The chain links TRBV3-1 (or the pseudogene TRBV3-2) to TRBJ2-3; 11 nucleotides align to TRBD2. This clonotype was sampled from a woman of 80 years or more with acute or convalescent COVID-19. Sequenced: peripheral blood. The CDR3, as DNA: TGTGCCAGCAGCCCGACCCATCTAGCGGGGGGCGGGGGAGATACGCAGTATTTT. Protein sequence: CASSPTHLAGGGGDTQYF.